A single sample gave rise to the 19 T cell receptor beta chains below, sequenced in a study of T cell changes during pregnancy in multiple sclerosis. Produced via immunoSEQ multiplex PCR; TCRdb's table is partial and in-frame only. The table lists 78,000 or so clones, around 92% of them singletons, with approximately 2.5% in the top ten. Sample: peripheral blood, taken before pregnancy. The receptors come from a female donor with multiple sclerosis, enrolled in a pregnancy study.

This clone turned up a few times. The chain carries TRBV11-2 and TRBJ2-2; the D is unclear. The germline V gene has CDR1 SGHAT and CDR2 FQNNGV. The CDR3 is 14 residues long. V lost 5 bases to trimming and J lost 6 bases, with 13 bases between them. The DNA for the CDR3 is TGTGCCAGCAGCCACGGGTGGTTAGCCGGGGAGCTGTTTTTT. It specifies CASSHGWLAGELFF.

At least ten counts were recorded for this clone. The chain joins TRBV7-2 to TRBJ2-7, with D possibly TRBD1 on 6 matching bases. V lost 7 bases and J 3 bases, leaving 16 bases between the germline ends. Germline CDR1 is SGHTA and CDR2 is FQGNSA. The CDR3 consists of 14 residues. The CDR3 coding sequence is TGTGCCAGCACCTCGAACAGGGTCAGCTACGAGCAGTACTTC. This gives the protein CASTSNRVSYEQYF.

Of note for this clone: Other DNA sequences in this specimen translate into the identical CDR3. This chain links TRBV27 with TRBJ2-7; 8 bases fit TRBD2. The CDR3 covers 14 residues. V lost 3 bases and J lost 1; bases outside the gene matches: 2. Germline V lookup: CDR1 MNHEY, CDR2 SMNVEV (reference sequence). CDR3 sequence: CASSFTSGSYEQYF. CDR3 DNA sequence: TGTGCCAGCAGTTTTACTAGCGGATCCTACGAGCAGTACTTC.

V and J are TRBV6-1 and TRBJ2-5; D not resolved. The germline V gene encodes CDR1 MNHNS and CDR2 SASEGT. The CDR3 runs 12 residues. V was pared by 3 bases and J by 5 bases, with 7 bases between. The CDR3 sequence is CASSDARETQYF. For the CDR3, the DNA is TGTGCCAGCAGTGACGCCCGGGAGACCCAGTACTTC.

The chain is built from TRBV7-9 and TRBJ1-4; no reliable D call. CDR3 length: 18 amino acids. The germline V gene encodes CDR1 SEHNR and CDR2 FQNEAQ (reference sequence). V was trimmed by 2 bases and J by 4 bases, leaving 20 bases between them. The CDR3 nucleotides read TGTGCCAGCAGCTTATCGACAAGGCAGAACCGACGTAATGAAAAACTGTTTTTT. Translating it yields CASSLSTRQNRRNEKLFF.

The rearrangement uses TRBV9 and TRBJ2-1; tentatively, D is TRBD2 (5 bases). This CDR3 contains 15 residues. Trimming removed 4 bases from V and 0 bases from J, with 11 bases in between. Germline values: CDR1 SGDLS, CDR2 YYNGEE. CDR3: CASSSWESSYNEQFF. The CDR3 DNA reads as TGTGCCAGCAGCTCGTGGGAGAGCTCCTACAATGAGCAGTTCTTC.

This chain joins TRBV10-3 and TRBJ2-5; 8 bases fit TRBD1. Trimming removed 6 bases from V and 4 bases from J; junction bases left unmatched: 7. Looked up from germline, CDR1 is ENHRY and CDR2 is SYGVKD. This CDR3 has 14 residues. Here the CDR3 DNA reads TGTGCCATCAGCTCGGCAGGGGGCAGAGAGACCCAGTACTTC. Translation gives CAISSAGGRETQYF.

The genes are TRBV6-1 and TRBJ1-1; TRBD1 matches at 9 bases. CDR3 length: 14 residues. Germline V gene data show CDR1 as MNHNS and CDR2 as SASEGT. Trimming cost V 8 bases and J 1 base; bases outside gene matches: 5. The CDR3 region has the DNA TGTGCCAGCGTACAGGGGGCCGGGAACACTGAAGCTTTCTTT. This encodes CASVQGAGNTEAFF.

This clone was picked up one time. V usage is TRBV5-4 and J usage is TRBJ2-7; TRBD1 agrees at 8 bases. V trimming: 4 bases; J trimming: 5 bases; junction bases outside the gene matches: 5. Germline V gives CDR1 SGHNT, CDR2 YYREEE (reference sequence). This CDR3 is 13 amino acids long. CDR3 sequence reads: CASSDDRGDEQYF. CDR3 bases: TGTGCCAGCAGCGACGACAGGGGCGACGAGCAGTACTTC.

Of note for this clone: At one end, the junction sequence differs from germline, possibly due to a read error. V and J are TRBV7-7 and TRBJ2-3; TRBD1 aligns across 8 bases. The CDR3 totals 14 residues. Per germline, CDR1 SSHAT and CDR2 FNYEAQ (reference sequence). CDR3 sequence: CASSRRTGTDTQYF. CDR3 nucleotides: TGTGCTAGCAGCCGAAGGACAGGGACAGATACGCAGTATTTT.

There are a few counts of this clone. This sequence joins TRBV29-1 and TRBJ2-1; tentatively, D is TRBD1 (6 bases). CDR3 length equals 14 residues. The V end was cut by 3 bases, the J end by 8 bases, with 17 bases between. In germline, CDR1 is SQVTM, CDR2 ANQGSEA. The CDR3 nucleotides read TGCAGCGTTGACGGCTTCGCAGGGGCGGATGAGCAGTTCTTC. It specifies CSVDGFAGADEQFF.

V gene TRBV18 combines with J gene TRBJ2-3; tentatively, D is TRBD2 (6 bases). Trimming stripped 3 bases from V and 0 bases from J, with 16 bases between. The length of the CDR3 is 17 residues. The germline CDR1 and CDR2 sequences are KGHSH and LQKENI. This CDR3 reads CASSPAGIGTSTDTQYF. In DNA, the CDR3 is TGTGCCAGCTCACCTGCGGGGATCGGAACTAGCACAGATACGCAGTATTTT.

The chain carries TRBV19 and TRBJ2-7, with TRBD1 matching over 7 bases. CDR3 length equals 16 residues. CDR1 and CDR2 (germline): LNHDA, SQIVND (reference sequence). With V trimmed by 0 bases and J by 2 bases, 7 bases remained unmatched. The CDR3 loop reads CASSIEGQRGTYEQYF. CDR3 DNA sequence: TGTGCCAGTAGTATAGAGGGACAGAGGGGGACCTACGAGCAGTACTTC.

The chain has TRBV18 and TRBJ1-1; D call uncertain. The CDR3 loop spans 16 amino acids. Germline CDR1 is KGHSH and CDR2 is LQKENI. The V end was cut by 0 bases, the J end by 1 base, with 12 bases between. In nucleotides, the CDR3 is TGTGCCAGCTCACCACCATTACAGCTATCGAACACTGAAGCTTTCTTT. Translated: CASSPPLQLSNTEAFF.

The rearrangement links TRBV7-3 to TRBJ2-1, with D possibly matching TRBD2 (5 bases). Germline V gene data show CDR1 as SGHTA and CDR2 as FQGTGA. There are 16 residues in the CDR3. With 3 bases removed from V and 0 bases from J, the gap between germline ends came to 12 bases. The DNA of the CDR3 is TGTGCCAGCAGCTTGGGCGGGCCCAGCTCCTACAATGAGCAGTTCTTC. Its protein is CASSLGGPSSYNEQFF. Supplemented by reference TRBV7-3 and TRBJ2-1, the full variable domain reads GAGVSQTPSNKVTEKGKYVELRCDPISGHTALYWYRQSLGQGPEFLIYFQGTGAADDSGLPNDRFFAVRPEGSVSTLKIQRTERGDSAVYLCASSLGGPSSYNEQFFGPGTRLTVL.

The chain carries TRBV5-5 and TRBJ2-7; D might be TRBD1 (6 bases). CDR1 is SGHKS, CDR2 YYEKEE, per germline (reference sequence). The CDR3 consists of 15 residues. V shed 2 bases and J shed 7 bases, with 19 bases lying between them. For the CDR3, the DNA is TGTGCCAGCAGCTTCTACCGGGACACTAACGGGGAGCAGTACTTC. This codes for CASSFYRDTNGEQYF. Drawing the rest from reference TRBV5-5 and TRBJ2-7, the complete variable domain is DAGVTQSPTHLIKTRGQQVTLRCSPISGHKSVSWYQQVLGQGPQFIFQYYEKEERGRGNFPDRFSARQFPNYSSELNVNALLLGDSALYLCASSFYRDTNGEQYFGPGTRLTVT.

The chain joins TRBV9 to TRBJ2-7, with 7 bases matching TRBD2. J lost 3 bases, V lost 0 bases, and 3 bases had no gene match. The V gene's germline CDR1 is SGDLS and CDR2 YYNGEE. This CDR3 spans 14 amino acids. CDR3 bases: TGTGCCAGCAGCGTAGCCCCTAGCGGCTACGAGCAGTACTTC. This codes for CASSVAPSGYEQYF.

The J gene is TRBJ2-1, the V gene TRBV19; 13 bases line up with TRBD2. The J segment lost 5 bases and the V segment lost 0 bases, leaving 1 base of the junction unmatched. The germline gives CDR1 LNHDA, CDR2 SQIVND (reference sequence). The length of the CDR3 is 16 residues. CDR3: CASSIELAGGDNEQFF. The CDR3 nucleotides read TGTGCCAGTAGTATAGAACTAGCGGGAGGGGACAATGAGCAGTTCTTC.

The chain joins TRBV30 to TRBJ1-5; D might be TRBD1 (5 bases). Germline CDR1 GTSNPN, CDR2 SVGIG (reference sequence). The V and J ends lost 1 base and 1 base respectively, with 14 bases between them. CDR3 length: 16 residues. This CDR3 reads CAWSGGVATSNQPQHF. Written as DNA, the CDR3 is TGTGCCTGGAGTGGGGGGGTCGCAACGAGCAATCAGCCCCAGCATTTT.